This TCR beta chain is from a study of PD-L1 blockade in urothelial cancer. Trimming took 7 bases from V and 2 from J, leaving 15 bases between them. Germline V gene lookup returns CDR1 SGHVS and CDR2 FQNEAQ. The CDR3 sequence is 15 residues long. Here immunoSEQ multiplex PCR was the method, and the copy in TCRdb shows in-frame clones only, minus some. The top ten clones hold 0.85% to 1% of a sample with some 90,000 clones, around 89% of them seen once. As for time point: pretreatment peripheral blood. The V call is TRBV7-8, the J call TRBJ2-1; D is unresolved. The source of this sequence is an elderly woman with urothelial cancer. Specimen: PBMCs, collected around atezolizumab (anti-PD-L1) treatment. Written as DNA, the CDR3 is TGTGCCAGCACCTTTATGGGCCTCGCCTACAATGAGCAGTTCTTC. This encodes CASTFMGLAYNEQFF.